This T cell receptor beta chain is drawn from a study of blood T cell repertoires in COVID-19. Across the study: From the United States, Italy and Spain came samples of acute and convalescent COVID-19. From T cells, B-cell-depleted T cells, or PBMCs came the material, which was cDNA or gDNA.

V dropped 6 bases and J dropped 7; count of bases not matched to a gene: 4. The CDR3 is 12 residues long. Germline CDR1 reads MNHEY; CDR2 reads SMNVEV (reference sequence). Method: immunoSEQ multiplex PCR; TCRdb's copy keeps in-frame clones and lacks some. The table has more than 200,000 clones, 80% to 90% seen once; the top ten hold approximately 2.6%. Seattle-derived patients entered the study during active infection and were followed longitudinally. This receptor was taken from a man younger than 45 with COVID-19, enrolled during active disease. Input material: peripheral blood. The rearrangement uses TRBV27 and TRBJ1-1; 8 bases are a match to TRBD1. The CDR3 loop is CASSRTGIEAFF. For the CDR3, the DNA is TGTGCCAGCAGCCGGACAGGGATTGAAGCTTTCTTT.